This T cell receptor beta chain derives from a study of blood T cells in healthy people across ages. Study outcomes and limitations: The study regarded diversity estimates from one million T cells as underestimates.

CDR1 and CDR2 from the germline V gene are LGHDT and YNNKEL (reference sequence). The CDR3 extends over 16 amino acids. A note on this clonotype: Its antigen is undetermined.

The authors ran a second PCR of about 6 to 12 cycles using a sample-barcoded 5' primer and a J-beta primer mix. TCRdb itself ran the 5' RACE reads through MiXCR, one entry per CDR3 protein. The sample lists more than 800,000 distinct CDR3 sequences; 40% to 55% were seen once. V and J are TRBV3-1 and TRBJ2-4, with TRBD2 matching over 8 bases. The J call is in doubt because the DNA end fits TRBJ2-7 better. This clonotype was sampled from an older woman in good health. Sequenced sample: blood. The CDR3 DNA sequence: TGTGCCAGCAGCCAAGCCCCGGGAGGGAGAATATACGAGCAGTACTTC. Protein product: CASSQAPGGRIYEQYF.